Sequencing of this T cell receptor beta chain was carried out in a study of blood T cell repertoires in COVID-19. Study background: Whether acute or convalescent, the COVID-19 samples came from the United States, Italy and Spain. PBMCs, B-cell-depleted T cells, or T cells provided the cDNA or gDNA that made up the material.

As originally analysed: Reference gene primer amplification gave estimated nucleated cell counts. Using immunoSEQ multiplex PCR, the repertoire was profiled, and TCRdb retains in-frame clones only, with some absent. V and J calls and clone size are as listed in that table; D and trimming were resolved from the DNA. The table has roughly 61,000 clones, about 70% seen once; the top ten hold around 14%. The CDR3 length is 14 residues. V was pared by 4 bases and J by 14 bases, with 19 bases between. Looked up from germline, CDR1 is SGDLS and CDR2 is YYNGEE. The source is a woman between 70 and 85 years old with acute or convalescent COVID-19. The chain has TRBV9 and TRBJ1-6; no firm D call. Sequencing input: peripheral blood. The CDR3 region has the DNA TGTGCCAGCAGCCCCAGATCGGGTGTATTCGCCCTCCACTTT. Translating it yields CASSPRSGVFALHF.